Sequencing of this T cell receptor beta chain was carried out in a study of beta chain features in type 1 diabetes. The study's findings and limits: More deletions and fewer insertions at VDJ junctions were seen in type 1 diabetes patients.

CD4+ cells of the naive, central memory, regulatory and stem cell-like memory types were sorted via CD45RO/CCR7/CD25/CD127/CD95/CD27. The whole isolated RNA underwent reverse transcription, so sequencing captured expressed TCRB transcripts. This table comes from immunoSEQ multiplex PCR, and its TCRdb copy is limited to in-frame clones, with some not included. The sample has about 330,000 clones, approximately 10% seen once. The V and J ends lost 2 bases and 2 bases respectively, with 9 bases between them. This CDR3 is 14 amino acids long. The V gene's germline CDR1 is SGHTA and CDR2 FQGNSA. As regards this clone: The antigen is undetermined.

The sample was naive CD4+ T cells from blood. The origin of this receptor is a young woman in good health. This chain joins TRBV7-2 and TRBJ1-1; a weak D match, TRBD1 (5 bases). CDR3 in DNA: TGTGCCAGCAGCTTAAGGGGCAGTAACACTGAAGCTTTCTTT. Translated: CASSLRGSNTEAFF.